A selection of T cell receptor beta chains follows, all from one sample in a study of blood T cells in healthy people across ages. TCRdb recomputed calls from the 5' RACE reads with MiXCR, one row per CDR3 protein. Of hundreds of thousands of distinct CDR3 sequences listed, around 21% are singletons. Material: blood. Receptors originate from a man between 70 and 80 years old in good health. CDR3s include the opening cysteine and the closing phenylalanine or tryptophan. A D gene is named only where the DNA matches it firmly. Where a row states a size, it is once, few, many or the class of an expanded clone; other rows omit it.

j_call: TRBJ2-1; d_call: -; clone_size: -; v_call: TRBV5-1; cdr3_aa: CASARGQRSSYNEQFF; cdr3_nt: TGCGCCAGCGCCCGAGGTCAGCGGAGCTCCTACAATGAGCAGTTCTTC
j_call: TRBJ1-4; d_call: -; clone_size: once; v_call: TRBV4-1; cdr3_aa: CASSQDLGATNEKLFF; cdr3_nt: TGCGCCAGCAGCCAAGATCTTGGGGCAACTAATGAAAAACTGTTTTTT
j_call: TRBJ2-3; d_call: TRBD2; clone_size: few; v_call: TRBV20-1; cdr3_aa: CSAKGAGGPSDTQYF; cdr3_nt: TGCAGCGCCAAAGGAGCGGGAGGGCCATCAGATACGCAGTATTTT
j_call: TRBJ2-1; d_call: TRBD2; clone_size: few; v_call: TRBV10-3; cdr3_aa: CAISDPGLALNEQFF; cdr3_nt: TGTGCCATCAGCGATCCGGGACTAGCGCTAAATGAGCAGTTCTTC
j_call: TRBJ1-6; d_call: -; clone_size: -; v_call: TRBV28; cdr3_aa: CASSPTDYNSPLHF; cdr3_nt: TGTGCCAGCAGCCCGACAGACTATAATTCACCCCTCCACTTT
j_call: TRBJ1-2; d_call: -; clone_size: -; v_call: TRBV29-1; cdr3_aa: CSVEDQDVGYGYTF; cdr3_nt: TGCAGCGTTGAAGATCAGGATGTGGGCTATGGCTACACCTTC
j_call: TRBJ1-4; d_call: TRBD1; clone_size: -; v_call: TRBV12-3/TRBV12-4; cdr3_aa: CASSFTGGDEKLFF; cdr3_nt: TGTGCCAGCAGTTTTACAGGGGGTGATGAAAAACTGTTTTTT
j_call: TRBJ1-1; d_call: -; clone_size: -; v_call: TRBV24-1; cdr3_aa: CATSDDRTNTEAFF; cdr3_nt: TGTGCCACCAGTGATGACAGGACCAACACTGAAGCTTTCTTT
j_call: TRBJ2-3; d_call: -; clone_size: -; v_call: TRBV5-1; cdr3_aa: CASSLGFGGGSDTQYF; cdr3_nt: TGCGCCAGCAGCTTGGGGTTCGGAGGGGGCTCAGATACGCAGTATTTT
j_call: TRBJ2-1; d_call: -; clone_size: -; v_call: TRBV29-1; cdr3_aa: CSVVRGIGAGNEQFF; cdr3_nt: TGCAGCGTTGTTCGGGGGATAGGTGCGGGGAATGAGCAGTTCTTC
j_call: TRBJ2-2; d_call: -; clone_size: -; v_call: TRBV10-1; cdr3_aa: CASSEYDDTGELFF; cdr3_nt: TGCGCCAGCAGTGAGTACGACGACACCGGGGAGCTGTTTTTT
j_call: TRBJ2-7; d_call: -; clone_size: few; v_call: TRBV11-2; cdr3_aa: CASSSVGLQYF; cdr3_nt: TGTGCCAGCAGCTCCGTCGGGTTACAGTACTTC
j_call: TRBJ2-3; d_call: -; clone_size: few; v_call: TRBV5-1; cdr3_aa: CASSPPGLTGDTQYF; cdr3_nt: TGCGCCAGCAGTCCTCCGGGACTCACAGGGGATACGCAGTATTTT
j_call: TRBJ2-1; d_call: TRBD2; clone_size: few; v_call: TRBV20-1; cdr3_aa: CSARDQAGEGFF; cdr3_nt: TGCAGTGCTAGAGATCAGGCGGGAGAGGGGTTCTTC